These 10 T cell receptor beta chains were sequenced from one sample in a study of blood T cell repertoires in COVID-19. TCRdb keeps only in-frame clones here, not all; method: immunoSEQ multiplex PCR. The data hold around 300,000 clones, with over 85% observed a single time. Source material: PBMCs or T cells enriched from blood (not recorded which). The receptor set was obtained from a woman aged 25-40 years who had recovered from COVID-19.

The rearrangement links TRBV12-3 or TRBV12-4 to TRBJ1-5; 8 bases align to TRBD1. The CDR3 is 12 amino acids. J was trimmed by 7 bases and V by 6 bases; bases with no gene match: 2. The CDR3 nucleotides are TGTGCCAGCAGCCAGGGGGCCCAGCCCCAGCATTTT. This sequence encodes CASSQGAQPQHF.

Remarks on this clone: In the same sample, other DNA sequences code for this CDR3. This chain connects TRBV19 to TRBJ1-1; D gene unclear. The CDR3 has 12 amino acids. The V and J ends lost 4 bases and 3 bases respectively, with 6 bases between them. Germline-derived CDR1 and CDR2 are LNHDA and SQIVND (reference sequence). Here the CDR3 DNA reads TGTGCCAGTAGTACGAGTTACACTGAAGCTTTCTTT. Its protein product is CASSTSYTEAFF. The full variable domain, completed using reference TRBV19 and TRBJ1-1, is DGGITQSPKYLFRKEGQNVTLSCEQNLNHDAMYWYRQDPGQGLRLIYYSQIVNDFQKGDIAEGYSVSREKKESFPLTVTSAQKNPTAFYLCASSTSYTEAFFGQGTRLTVV.

The chain recombines TRBV5-4 with TRBJ2-7, with a weak D call TRBD2 (5 bases). Germline assignment: CDR1 SGHNT and CDR2 YYREEE (reference sequence). The CDR3 contains 16 residues. The V and J ends lost 0 bases and 0 bases respectively, with 13 bases between them. CDR3 sequence reads: CASSLGVVGISYEQYF. For the CDR3, the DNA is TGTGCCAGCAGCTTGGGGGTAGTCGGGATCTCCTACGAGCAGTACTTC. The complete variable domain, with remaining parts taken from reference TRBV5-4 and TRBJ2-7, reads ETGVTQSPTHLIKTRGQQVTLRCSSQSGHNTVSWYQQALGQGPQFIFQYYREEENGRGNFPPRFSGLQFPNYSSELNVNALELDDSALYLCASSLGVVGISYEQYFGPGTRLTVT.

The V gene is TRBV9, the J gene TRBJ2-7; maybe TRBD1 (5 bases). CDR1 is SGDLS, CDR2 YYNGEE, per germline. This CDR3 is built from 15 residues. Deletions cut 3 bases from V and 0 bases from J, with 13 bases between. CDR3 sequence (DNA): TGTGCCAGCAGCGCGACAGAGCTTAGCTCCTACGAGCAGTACTTC. Encoded protein: CASSATELSSYEQYF.

This chain joins TRBV11-2 and TRBJ2-2; TRBD1 might be the D (5 bases). Germline V gene data show CDR1 as SGHAT and CDR2 as FQNNGV. This CDR3 has 13 residues. V was clipped by 7 bases and J by 6 bases, with 12 bases between them. The CDR3 protein is CASMWGPAGELFF. CDR3 bases: TGTGCCAGCATGTGGGGCCCAGCCGGGGAGCTGTTTTTT.

V and J are TRBV5-1 and TRBJ2-1; D possibly corresponds to TRBD2 (5 bases). The V end was cut by 7 bases, the J end by 5 bases, with 16 bases between. CDR1 is SGHRS, CDR2 YFSETQ, per germline. This CDR3 region has 14 residues. In nucleotides, the CDR3 is TGCGCCAGCGGACTCCACCGCACCAACAATGAGCAGTTCTTC. This gives the protein CASGLHRTNNEQFF.

This clone was seen once. J is TRBJ1-2 and V is TRBV27; 8 nucleotides agree with TRBD1. V lost 2 bases to trimming and J lost 4 bases; unmatched junction nucleotides: 0. The CDR3 sequence is 13 residues long. From germline, CDR1 is MNHEY and CDR2 SMNVEV (reference sequence). This CDR3 reads CASSLDRGYGYTF. The CDR3 DNA follows: TGTGCCAGCAGTTTAGACAGGGGCTATGGCTACACCTTC.

For this clone: Additional DNA sequences in this sample encode the identical CDR3. The chain links TRBV7-2 to TRBJ1-5; D possibly corresponds to TRBD1 (6 bases). CDR3 length: 14 residues. The V end was cut by 5 bases, the J end by 0 bases, with 8 bases between. Germline V gene data show CDR1 as SGHTA and CDR2 as FQGNSA. The CDR3 DNA reads TGTGCCAGCAGCCCGGACAGTAGCAATCAGCCCCAGCATTTT. Residues: CASSPDSSNQPQHF.

The chain uses TRBV2 and TRBJ2-1; 7 nucleotides align to TRBD2. This CDR3 has 16 amino acids. Germline-derived CDR1 and CDR2 are SNHLY and FYNNEI. With 4 bases clipped from V and 4 bases from J, the junction kept 10 bases outside the gene matches. The CDR3 protein is CASSVGGASGYNEQFF. The DNA of the CDR3 is TGTGCCAGCAGTGTCGGCGGGGCTAGCGGATACAATGAGCAGTTCTTC.

V gene TRBV7-2 combines with J gene TRBJ2-7; 7 positions match TRBD2. V dropped 5 bases and J dropped 0; count of bases not matched to a gene: 7. The CDR3 sequence is 15 residues long. Germline V gene sequence: CDR1 SGHTA, CDR2 FQGNSA. As DNA, the CDR3 is TGTGCCAGCAGCCTCTCTAGCGGAAGCTCCTACGAGCAGTACTTC. It specifies CASSLSSGSSYEQYF.